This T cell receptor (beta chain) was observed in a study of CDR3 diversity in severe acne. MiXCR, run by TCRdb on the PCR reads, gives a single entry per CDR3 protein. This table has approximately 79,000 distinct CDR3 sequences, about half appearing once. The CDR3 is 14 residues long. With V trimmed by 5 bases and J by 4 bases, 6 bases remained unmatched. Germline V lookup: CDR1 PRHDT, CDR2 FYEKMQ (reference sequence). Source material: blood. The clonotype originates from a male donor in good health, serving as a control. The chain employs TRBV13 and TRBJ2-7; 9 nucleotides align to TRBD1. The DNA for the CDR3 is TGTGCCAGCAGCACCGGGACAGGGATGTACGAGCAGTACTTC. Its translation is CASSTGTGMYEQYF.